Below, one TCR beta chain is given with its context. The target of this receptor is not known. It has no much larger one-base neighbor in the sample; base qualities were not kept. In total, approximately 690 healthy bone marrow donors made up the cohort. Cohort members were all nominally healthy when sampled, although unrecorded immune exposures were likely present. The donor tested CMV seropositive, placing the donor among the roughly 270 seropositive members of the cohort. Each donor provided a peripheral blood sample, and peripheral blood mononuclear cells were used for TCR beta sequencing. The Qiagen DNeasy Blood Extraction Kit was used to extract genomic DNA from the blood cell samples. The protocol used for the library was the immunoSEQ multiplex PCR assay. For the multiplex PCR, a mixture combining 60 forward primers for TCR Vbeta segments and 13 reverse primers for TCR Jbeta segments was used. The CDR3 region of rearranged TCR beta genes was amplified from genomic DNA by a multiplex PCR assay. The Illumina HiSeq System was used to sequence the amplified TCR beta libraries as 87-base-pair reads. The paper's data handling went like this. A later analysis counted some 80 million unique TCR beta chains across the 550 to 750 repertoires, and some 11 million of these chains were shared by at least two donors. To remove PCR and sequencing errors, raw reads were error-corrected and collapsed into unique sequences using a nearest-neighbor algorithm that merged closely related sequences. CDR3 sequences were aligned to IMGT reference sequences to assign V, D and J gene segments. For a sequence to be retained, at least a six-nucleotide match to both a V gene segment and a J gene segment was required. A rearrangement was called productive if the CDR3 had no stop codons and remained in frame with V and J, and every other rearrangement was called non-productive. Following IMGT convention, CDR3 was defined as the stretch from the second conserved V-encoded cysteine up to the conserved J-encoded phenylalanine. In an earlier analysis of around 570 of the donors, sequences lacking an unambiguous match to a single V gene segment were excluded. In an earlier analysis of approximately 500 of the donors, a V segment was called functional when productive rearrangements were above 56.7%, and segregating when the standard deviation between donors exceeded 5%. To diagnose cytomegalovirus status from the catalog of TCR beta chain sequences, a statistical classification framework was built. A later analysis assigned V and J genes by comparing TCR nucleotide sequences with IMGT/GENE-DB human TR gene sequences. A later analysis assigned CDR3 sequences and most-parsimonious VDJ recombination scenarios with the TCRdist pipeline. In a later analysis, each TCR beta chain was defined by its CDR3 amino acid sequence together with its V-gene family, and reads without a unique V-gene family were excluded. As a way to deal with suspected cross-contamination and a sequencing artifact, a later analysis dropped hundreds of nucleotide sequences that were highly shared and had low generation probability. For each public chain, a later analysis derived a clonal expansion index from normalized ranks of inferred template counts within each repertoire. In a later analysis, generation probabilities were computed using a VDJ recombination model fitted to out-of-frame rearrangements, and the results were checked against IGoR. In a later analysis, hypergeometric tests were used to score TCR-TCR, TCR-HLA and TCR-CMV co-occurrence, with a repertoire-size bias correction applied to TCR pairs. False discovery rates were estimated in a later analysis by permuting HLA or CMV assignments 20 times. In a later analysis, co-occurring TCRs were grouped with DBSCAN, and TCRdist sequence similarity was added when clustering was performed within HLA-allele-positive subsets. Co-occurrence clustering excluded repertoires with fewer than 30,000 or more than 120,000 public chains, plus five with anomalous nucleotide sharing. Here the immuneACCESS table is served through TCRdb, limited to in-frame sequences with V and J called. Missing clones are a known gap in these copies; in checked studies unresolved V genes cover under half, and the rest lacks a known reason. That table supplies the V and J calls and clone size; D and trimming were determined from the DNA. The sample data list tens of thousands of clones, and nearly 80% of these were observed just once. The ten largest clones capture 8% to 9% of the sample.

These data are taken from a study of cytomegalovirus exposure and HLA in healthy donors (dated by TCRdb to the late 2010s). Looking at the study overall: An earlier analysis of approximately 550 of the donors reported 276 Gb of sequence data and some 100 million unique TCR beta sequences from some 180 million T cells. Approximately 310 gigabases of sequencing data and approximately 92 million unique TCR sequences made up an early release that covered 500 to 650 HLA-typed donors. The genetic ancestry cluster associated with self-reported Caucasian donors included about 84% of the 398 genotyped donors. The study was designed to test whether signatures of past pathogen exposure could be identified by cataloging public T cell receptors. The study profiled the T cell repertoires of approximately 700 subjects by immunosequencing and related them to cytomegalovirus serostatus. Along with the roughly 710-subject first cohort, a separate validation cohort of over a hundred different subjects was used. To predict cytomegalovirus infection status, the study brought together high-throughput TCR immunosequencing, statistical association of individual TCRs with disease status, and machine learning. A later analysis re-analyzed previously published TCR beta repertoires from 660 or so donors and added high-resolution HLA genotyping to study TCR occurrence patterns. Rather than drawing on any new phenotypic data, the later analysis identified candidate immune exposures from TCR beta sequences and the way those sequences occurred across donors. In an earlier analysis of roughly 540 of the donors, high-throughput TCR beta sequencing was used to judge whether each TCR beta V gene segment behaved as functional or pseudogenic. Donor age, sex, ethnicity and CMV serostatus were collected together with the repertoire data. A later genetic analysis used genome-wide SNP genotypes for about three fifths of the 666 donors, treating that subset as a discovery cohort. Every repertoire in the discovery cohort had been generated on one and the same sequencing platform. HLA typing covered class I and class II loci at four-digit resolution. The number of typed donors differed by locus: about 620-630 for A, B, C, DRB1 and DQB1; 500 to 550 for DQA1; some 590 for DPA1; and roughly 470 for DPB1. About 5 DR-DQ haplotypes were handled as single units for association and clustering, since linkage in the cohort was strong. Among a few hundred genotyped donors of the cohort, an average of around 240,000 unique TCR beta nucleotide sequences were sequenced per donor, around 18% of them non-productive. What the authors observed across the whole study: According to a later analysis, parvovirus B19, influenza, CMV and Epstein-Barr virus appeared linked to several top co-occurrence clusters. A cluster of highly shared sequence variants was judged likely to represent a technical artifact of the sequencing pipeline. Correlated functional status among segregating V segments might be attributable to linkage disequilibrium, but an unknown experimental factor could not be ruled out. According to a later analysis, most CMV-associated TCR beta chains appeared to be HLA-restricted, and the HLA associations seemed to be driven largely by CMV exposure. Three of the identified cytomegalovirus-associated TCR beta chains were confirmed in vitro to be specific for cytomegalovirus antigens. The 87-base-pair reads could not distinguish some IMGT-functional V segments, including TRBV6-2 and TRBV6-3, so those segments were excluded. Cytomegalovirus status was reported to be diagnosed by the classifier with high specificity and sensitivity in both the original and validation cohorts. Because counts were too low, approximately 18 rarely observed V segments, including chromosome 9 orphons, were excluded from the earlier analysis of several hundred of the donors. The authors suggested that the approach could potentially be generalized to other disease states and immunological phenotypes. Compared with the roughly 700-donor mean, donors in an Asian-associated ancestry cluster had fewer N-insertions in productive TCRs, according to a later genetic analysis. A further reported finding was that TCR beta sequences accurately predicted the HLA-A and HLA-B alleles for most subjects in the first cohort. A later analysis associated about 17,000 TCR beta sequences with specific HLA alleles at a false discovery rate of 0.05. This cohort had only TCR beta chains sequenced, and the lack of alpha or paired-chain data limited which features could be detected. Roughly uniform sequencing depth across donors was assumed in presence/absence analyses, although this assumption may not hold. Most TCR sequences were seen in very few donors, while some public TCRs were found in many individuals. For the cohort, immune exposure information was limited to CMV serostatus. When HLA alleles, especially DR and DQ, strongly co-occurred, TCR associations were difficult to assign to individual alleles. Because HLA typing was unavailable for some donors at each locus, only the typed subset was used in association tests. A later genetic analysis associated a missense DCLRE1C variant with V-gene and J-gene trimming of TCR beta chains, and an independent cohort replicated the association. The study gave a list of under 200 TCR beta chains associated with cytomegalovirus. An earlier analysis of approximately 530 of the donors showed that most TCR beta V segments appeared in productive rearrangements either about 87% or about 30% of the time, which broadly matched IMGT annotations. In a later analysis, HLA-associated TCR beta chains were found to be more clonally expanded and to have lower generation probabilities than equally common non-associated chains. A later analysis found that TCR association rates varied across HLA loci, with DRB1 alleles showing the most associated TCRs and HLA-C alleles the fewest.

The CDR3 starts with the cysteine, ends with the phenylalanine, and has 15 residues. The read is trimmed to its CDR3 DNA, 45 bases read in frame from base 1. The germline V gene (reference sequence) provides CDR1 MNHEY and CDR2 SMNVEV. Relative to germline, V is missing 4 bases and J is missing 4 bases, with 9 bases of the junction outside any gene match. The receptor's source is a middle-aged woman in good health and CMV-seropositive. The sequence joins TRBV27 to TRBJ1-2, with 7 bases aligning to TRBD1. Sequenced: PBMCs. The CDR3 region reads CASSWGQPTFYGYTF. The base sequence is TGTGCCAGCAGTTGGGGACAGCCTACATTCTATGGCTACACCTTC.